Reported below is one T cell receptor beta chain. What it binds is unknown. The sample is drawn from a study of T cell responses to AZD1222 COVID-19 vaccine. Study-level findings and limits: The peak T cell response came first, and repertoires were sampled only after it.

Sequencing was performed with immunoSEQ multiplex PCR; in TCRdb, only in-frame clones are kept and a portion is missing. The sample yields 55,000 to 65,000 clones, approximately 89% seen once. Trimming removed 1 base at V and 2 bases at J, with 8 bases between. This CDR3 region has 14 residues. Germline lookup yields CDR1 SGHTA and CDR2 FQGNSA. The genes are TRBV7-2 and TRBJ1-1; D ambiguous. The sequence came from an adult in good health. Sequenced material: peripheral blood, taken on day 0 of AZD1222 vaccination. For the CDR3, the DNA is TGTGCCAGCAGCTTAGGCAGAACTAACACTGAAGCTTTCTTT. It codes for CASSLGRTNTEAFF.